Presented here are 9 T cell receptor beta chains from one specimen sequenced in a study of OX40 agonist ivuxolimab in advanced cancers. This table comes from immunoSEQ multiplex PCR, and its TCRdb copy is limited to in-frame clones, with some not included. The sample shows tens of thousands of clones, roughly 92% of them seen only once. The sequencing used CD4+ or CD8+ T cells sorted from blood, collected in a trial of the OX40 agonist ivuxolimab. These receptors originate from an adult with an advanced solid tumor such as melanoma, head and neck, liver or kidney cancer.

This chain joins TRBV6-4 and TRBJ2-7; possibly TRBD1 for D (5 bases). Trimming pared 6 bases from V and 0 bases from J, leaving 12 bases between. Germline V gene sequence: CDR1 MRHNA, CDR2 SNTAGT. The CDR3 is 14 amino acids. CDR3 residues: CASRPTANSYEQYF. CDR3 DNA sequence: TGTGCCAGCAGGCCGACAGCAAACTCCTACGAGCAGTACTTC.

The CDR3 loop is CASSFRQRGSEQYF. The CDR3 DNA follows: TGTGCCAGCAGTTTTAGGCAGAGGGGGTCCGAGCAGTACTTC. V gene TRBV28 combines with J gene TRBJ2-7; a weak D match, TRBD1 (6 bases). This CDR3 has 14 amino acids. CDR1 is MDHEN, CDR2 SYDVKM, per germline. Trimming removed 3 bases at V and 6 bases at J, with 15 bases between.

The rearrangement links TRBV29-1 to TRBJ2-4; D is undetermined. This CDR3 has 11 amino acids. The ends were cut back, 7 bases at V and 6 bases at J, with 10 bases in the middle. Germline V CDR1 and CDR2: SQVTM, ANQGSEA. In DNA form, the CDR3 reads TGCAGCGCTAAGTCGGCAAACATTCAGTACTTC. Its translation: CSAKSANIQYF.

The V call is TRBV27, the J call TRBJ1-2; D gene unclear. The V and J ends lost 7 bases and 2 bases respectively, with 26 bases between them. This CDR3 spans 18 amino acids. The V gene's germline CDR1 is MNHEY and CDR2 SMNVEV (reference sequence). This chain's CDR3 is CASNHSPLPRDGNYGYTF. Here the CDR3 DNA reads TGTGCCAGCAATCATTCCCCCCTCCCGAGGGATGGGAACTATGGCTACACCTTC.

The chain combines TRBV5-1 with TRBJ2-7, with D possibly matching TRBD1 (6 bases). The germline V and J ends were trimmed by 6 bases and 1 base, with 14 bases remaining between them. The CDR3 sequence is 14 residues long. CDR1 is SGHRS and CDR2 is YFSETQ in the germline V gene. Here the CDR3 DNA reads TGCGCCAGCATGATTGGACAGCGATCCTACGAGCAGTACTTC. It codes for CASMIGQRSYEQYF.

Note on this clone: Within the sample, other DNA sequences also encode this same CDR3. The rearrangement links TRBV6-1 to TRBJ2-3; D perhaps matches TRBD1 (5 bases). The V gene lost 2 bases and the J gene lost 1 base, with 7 bases spanning the gap. The CDR3 extends over 14 amino acids. In germline, CDR1 is MNHNS, CDR2 SASEGT. In DNA form, the CDR3 reads TGTGCCAGCAGTGAAAGGGGTGGCACAGATACGCAGTATTTT. This gives the protein CASSERGGTDTQYF.

The genes are TRBV6-5 and TRBJ2-3, with TRBD2 matching over 7 bases. J gave up 4 bases and V 5 bases, and 3 bases lay outside the gene matches. The CDR3 has 13 residues. The germline gives CDR1 MNHEY, CDR2 SVGAGI. The CDR3: CASSPAGADTQYF. The CDR3 coding sequence is TGTGCCAGCAGTCCGGCGGGAGCAGATACGCAGTATTTT.

The genes are TRBV7-9 and TRBJ1-1; D not resolved. Germline values: CDR1 SEHNR, CDR2 FQNEAQ (reference sequence). The CDR3 has 13 residues. Trimming took 1 base from V and 7 from J, leaving 10 bases between them. In DNA, the CDR3 is TGTGCCAGCAGCTTAGGTTGGGAGGTTGAAGCTTTCTTT. Translation gives CASSLGWEVEAFF.

The V call is TRBV7-2, the J call TRBJ1-5; D is perhaps TRBD1 (5 bases). From germline, CDR1 is SGHTA and CDR2 FQGNSA. Trimming shortened V by 1 base and J by 7 bases, and 8 bases separated the two germline ends. The CDR3 extends over 13 amino acids. CDR3 amino acids: CASSLDRDQPQHF. The CDR3 DNA sequence: TGTGCCAGCAGCTTAGACCGGGACCAGCCCCAGCATTTT.